Described below is a single T cell receptor (beta chain) sequence and its context. Its antigen remains unidentified. The record originates from a study of long-term antiretroviral therapy in people with HIV. Overall study results and limits: Diversity rose after ART but stayed below transplant donor controls. Whereas controls had wider CDR3 length ranges, HIV repertoires had narrower ones.

At survey level, the immunoSEQ assay was run in its v3.0 version. The repertoire was sequenced with immunoSEQ multiplex PCR; TCRdb's copy has only in-frame clones and lacks some. The table lists under 30,000 clones, roughly 86% of them singletons. The CDR3 loop spans 13 amino acids. Germline values: CDR1 SGHVS, CDR2 FNYEAQ. V shed 5 bases and J shed 1 base, with 8 bases lying between them. The TCR originated in a woman in her twenties or thirties with HIV. The chain recombines TRBV7-6 with TRBJ1-1; tentatively, D is TRBD1 (5 bases). The source material was unsorted PBMCs, sampled 1.9 years after starting antiretroviral therapy. CDR3 protein: CASSNTGNTEAFF. CDR3 DNA sequence: TGTGCCAGCAGCAACACAGGGAACACTGAAGCTTTCTTT.